Detailed here is one T cell receptor beta chain. Its antigen is currently unknown. Researchers ran the PCR with 60 Vbeta and 13 Jbeta primers. Some clones are missing from TCRdb's copy, which holds only in-frame ones; the method was immunoSEQ multiplex PCR. The table includes tens of thousands of clones, about 79% detected once. This sample was taken from a study of cytomegalovirus exposure and HLA in healthy donors. Whole-study context: Of more than 350 genotyped donors, roughly 86% clustered with self-reported Caucasian donors.

Findings and limits, study-wide: Based on reports, TCR beta sequences accurately predicted HLA-A and HLA-B alleles for most subjects. The sole available immune exposure information was CMV serostatus. Later genetic work tied a missense DCLRE1C variant to beta-chain V and J trimming.

The sequenced material came from PBMCs. The receptor was isolated from a male donor in good health and CMV-seropositive.

CDR3 in amino acids: CASSQDSASGSYNEQFF. CDR3 coding DNA: TGTGCCAGCAGCCAAGATAGCGCTTCAGGCTCCTACAATGAGCAGTTCTTC. The J gene is TRBJ2-1, the V gene TRBV4-2; maybe TRBD2 (5 bases). CDR3 size: 17 residues. From germline, CDR1 is LGHNA and CDR2 YNFKEQ. Trimming left V 0 bases short and J 0 bases short, with 12 bases between.